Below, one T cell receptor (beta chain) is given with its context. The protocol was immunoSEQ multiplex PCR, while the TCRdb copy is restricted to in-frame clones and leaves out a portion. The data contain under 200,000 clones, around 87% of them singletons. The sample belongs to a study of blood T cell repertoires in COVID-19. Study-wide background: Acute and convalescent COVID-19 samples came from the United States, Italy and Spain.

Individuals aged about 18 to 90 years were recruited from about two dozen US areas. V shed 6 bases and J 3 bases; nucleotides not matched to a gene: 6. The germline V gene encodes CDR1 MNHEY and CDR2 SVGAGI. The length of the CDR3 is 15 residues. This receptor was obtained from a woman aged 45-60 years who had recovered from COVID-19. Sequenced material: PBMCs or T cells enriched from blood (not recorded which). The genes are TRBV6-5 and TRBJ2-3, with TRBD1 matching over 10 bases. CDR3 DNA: TGTGCCAGCAGGGGAGACAGGGGGCGGACAGATACGCAGTATTTT. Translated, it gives CASRGDRGRTDTQYF.